This T cell receptor (beta chain) emerged from a study of CD8+ T cells in alopecia areata. For the study at large: Patients took tofacitinib for 6 to 18 months, followed by 6 drug-free months.

RNA, once extracted, was reverse transcribed into cDNA for use as the sequencing template. Here immunoSEQ multiplex PCR was the method, and the copy in TCRdb shows in-frame clones only, minus some. The table lists about 130,000 clones, less than 70% of them singletons. Treatment given: oral pan-JAK inhibitor, 5-10 mg twice daily. This clone was seen only a few times. The ends were cut back, 2 bases at V and 2 bases at J, with 3 bases in the middle. The CDR3 runs 12 residues. Germline CDR1 reads KGHSH; CDR2 reads LQKENI. This clonotype was sampled from a human donor with alopecia areata. The specimen comprised CD8+ T cells sorted from blood, sampled at week 4, from a patient treated with tofacitinib. The chain recombines TRBV18 with TRBJ1-2; D gene ambiguous. This CDR3 reads CASSPENYGYTF. The CDR3 bases are TGTGCCAGCTCACCAGAGAACTATGGCTACACCTTC.